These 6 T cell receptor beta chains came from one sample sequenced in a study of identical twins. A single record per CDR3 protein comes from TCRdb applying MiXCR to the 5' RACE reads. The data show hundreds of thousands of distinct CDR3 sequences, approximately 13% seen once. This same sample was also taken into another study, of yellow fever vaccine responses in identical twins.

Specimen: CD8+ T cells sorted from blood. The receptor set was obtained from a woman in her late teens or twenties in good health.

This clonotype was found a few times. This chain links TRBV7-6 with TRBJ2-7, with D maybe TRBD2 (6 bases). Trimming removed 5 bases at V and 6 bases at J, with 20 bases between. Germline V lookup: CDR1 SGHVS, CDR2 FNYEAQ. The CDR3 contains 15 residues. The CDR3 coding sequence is TGTGCCAGCAGCCAGAGGAGGGATATAGCGGCCGAGCAGTACTTC. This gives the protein CASSQRRDIAAEQYF.

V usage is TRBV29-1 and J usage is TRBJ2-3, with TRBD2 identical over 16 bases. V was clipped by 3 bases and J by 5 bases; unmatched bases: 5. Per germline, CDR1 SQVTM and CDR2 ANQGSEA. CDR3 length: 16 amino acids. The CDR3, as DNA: TGCAGCGTTGAGGGACTAGCGGGAGGGCCGATAGATACGCAGTATTTT. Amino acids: CSVEGLAGGPIDTQYF.

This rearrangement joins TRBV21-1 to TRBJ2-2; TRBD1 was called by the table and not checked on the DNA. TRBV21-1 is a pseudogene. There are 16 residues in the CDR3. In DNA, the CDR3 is TGTGCCAGCAGCAAAGGACAGGGCCCGAACACCGGGGAGCTGTTTTTT. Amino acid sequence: CASSKGQGPNTGELFF.

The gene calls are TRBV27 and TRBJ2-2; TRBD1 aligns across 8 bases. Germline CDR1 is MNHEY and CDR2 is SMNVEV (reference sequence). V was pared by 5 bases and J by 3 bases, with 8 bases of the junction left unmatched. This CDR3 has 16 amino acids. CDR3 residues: CASSNGQGMYTGELFF. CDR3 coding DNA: TGTGCCAGCAGTAATGGACAGGGAATGTACACCGGGGAGCTGTTTTTT.

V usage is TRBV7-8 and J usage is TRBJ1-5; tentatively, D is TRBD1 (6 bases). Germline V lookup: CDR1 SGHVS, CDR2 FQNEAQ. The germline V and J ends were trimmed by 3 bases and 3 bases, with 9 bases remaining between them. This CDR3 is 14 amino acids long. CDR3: CASSFGGHNQPQHF. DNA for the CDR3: TGTGCCAGCAGCTTTGGGGGACACAATCAGCCCCAGCATTTT.

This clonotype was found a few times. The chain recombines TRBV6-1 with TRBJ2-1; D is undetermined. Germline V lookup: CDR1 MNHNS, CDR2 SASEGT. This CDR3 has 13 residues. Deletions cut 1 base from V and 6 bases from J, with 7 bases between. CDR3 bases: TGTGCCAGCAGTGAAGTTAAGATCAATGAGCAGTTCTTC. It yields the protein CASSEVKINEQFF.